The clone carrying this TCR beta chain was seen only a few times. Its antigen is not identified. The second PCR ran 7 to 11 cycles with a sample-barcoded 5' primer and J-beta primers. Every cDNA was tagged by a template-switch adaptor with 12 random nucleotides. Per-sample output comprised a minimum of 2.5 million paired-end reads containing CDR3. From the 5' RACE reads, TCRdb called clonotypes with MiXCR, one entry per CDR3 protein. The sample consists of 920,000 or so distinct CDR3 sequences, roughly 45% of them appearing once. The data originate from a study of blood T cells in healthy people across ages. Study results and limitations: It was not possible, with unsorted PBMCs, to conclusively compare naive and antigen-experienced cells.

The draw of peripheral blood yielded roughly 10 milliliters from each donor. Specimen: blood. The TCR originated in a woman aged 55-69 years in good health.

CDR3 residues: CATSRAPGAGDRKEQFF. CDR3 nucleotides: TGTGCCACCAGCAGAGCCCCAGGAGCGGGAGACCGGAAGGAGCAGTTCTTC. This chain connects TRBV15 to TRBJ2-1; 8 bases match TRBD2. This CDR3 spans 17 amino acids. V lost 1 base to trimming and J lost 10 bases; unmatched junction nucleotides: 15. CDR1 LNHNV and CDR2 YYDKDF come from the germline V gene (reference sequence).